The present T cell receptor (beta chain) was sequenced within a study of T cell responses to AZD1222 COVID-19 vaccine (dated by TCRdb to the early 2020s). Some background on the complete study: AZD1222 recipients whose second dose came at about 4 weeks and those whose second dose came at about 12 weeks were combined into one group, since spike-specific TCR depth and breadth did not differ between the two schedules. A total of 233 trial participants underwent TCR sequencing, of whom around 200 received two doses of AZD1222 and about 25 received two doses of the MenACWY control vaccine. Enrollment into the trials was organized by age into subgroups of 18-55, 56-69 and 70-plus years, and those subgroups contained approximately 150, 30 and 60 TCR-sequenced participants, respectively. Broad study findings and their caveats: Most participants were white British and females outnumbered males, and the authors suggested that clonal diversity may have been underestimated. The 56-69-year group was small, and its depth increase did not reach significance, likely because of low power. Because no samples from the day 14 peak response were available, repertoires could be characterized only after the peak T cell response. Only five to seven AZD1222 recipients were SARS-CoV-2 seropositive at baseline, limiting conclusions about previously exposed vaccinees. Reportedly, almost half of the unique spike-specific TCRs recognized epitopes lying outside the regions that are mutated in the B.1.351 and B.1.1.7 variants. A significant rise in spike-specific TCR breadth and depth was observed after two AZD1222 doses relative to day 0 and relative to MenACWY recipients. Vaccine-associated CD4 TCRs spanned the whole spike protein, with dominant responses in regions 160-218 and 743-854.

The intended sense of this specimen's time point label: baseline before first vaccination. Vaccinee samples came from UK trials COV001 and COV002, including a single-blind randomized controlled phase 2/3 trial of AZD1222 (ChAdOx1 nCoV-19) in healthy adults. For TCRbeta chain sequencing, PBMC samples were collected from trial participants at day 0 and at day 28 after the second dose. To note about this clone: The clone's antigen remains unknown. No base quality information exists; no much larger clone differs at one position.

The CDR3 regions of human TCRbeta chains were analyzed by immunosequencing. Concerning the study's data processing: TCRs in the repertoires were compared against a reference library of SARS-CoV-2-specific TCRs that had been generated with the MIRA antigen-specificity platform. Breadth meant the fraction of unique TCRs that were SARS-CoV-2-associated, whereas depth meant the fraction of total T cells that were SARS-CoV-2-associated. Each spike-specific TCR was assigned to its reactive spike region and to a CD4 or CD8 class using the MIRA data. Log10-transformed breadth and depth values were compared by one-way ANOVA with Sidak's multiple comparisons tests. TCRdb holds this immuneACCESS table with in-frame rearrangements only. Some clones are missing; in checked studies, unresolved V genes explain under half, and the rest has no known cause. V, J and clone size derive from that table, while D and trimming were established from the DNA sequence. The sample profile shows 95,000 to 150,000 clones; more than 75% of them were found once. Under 11% of the sample goes to the ten largest clones.

The germline V and J ends show losses of 6 bases and 5 bases respectively, and no gene match explains 6 bases of the junction. CDR1 and CDR2 (SGHRS, YFSETQ) derive from the germline V gene. The cysteine opens and the phenylalanine closes a CDR3 of 13 amino acids. Here the CDR3 DNA is all that survives: 39 bases in frame from base 1. The sequencing used peripheral blood, collected on day 0 of AZD1222 vaccination. The TCR was taken from an adult in good health. The V gene is TRBV5-1 and the J gene is TRBJ2-7; TRBD1 matches 9 bases in the middle. Here is the DNA: TGCGCCAGCACCCGACAGGGGGGGAACGAGCAGTACTTC. Its protein is CASTRQGGNEQYF.